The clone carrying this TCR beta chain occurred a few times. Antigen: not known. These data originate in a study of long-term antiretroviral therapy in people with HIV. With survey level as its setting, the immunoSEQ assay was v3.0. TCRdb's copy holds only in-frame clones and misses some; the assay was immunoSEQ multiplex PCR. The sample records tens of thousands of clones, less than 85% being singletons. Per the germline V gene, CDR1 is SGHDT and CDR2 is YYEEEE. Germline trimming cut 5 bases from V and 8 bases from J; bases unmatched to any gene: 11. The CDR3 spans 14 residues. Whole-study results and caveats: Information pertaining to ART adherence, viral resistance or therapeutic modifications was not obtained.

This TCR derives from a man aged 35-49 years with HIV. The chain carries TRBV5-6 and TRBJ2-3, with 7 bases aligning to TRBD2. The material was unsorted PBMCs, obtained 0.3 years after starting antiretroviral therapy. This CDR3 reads CASRIGGGPATQYF. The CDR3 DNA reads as TGTGCCAGCAGGATCGGGGGAGGGCCCGCTACGCAGTATTTT.